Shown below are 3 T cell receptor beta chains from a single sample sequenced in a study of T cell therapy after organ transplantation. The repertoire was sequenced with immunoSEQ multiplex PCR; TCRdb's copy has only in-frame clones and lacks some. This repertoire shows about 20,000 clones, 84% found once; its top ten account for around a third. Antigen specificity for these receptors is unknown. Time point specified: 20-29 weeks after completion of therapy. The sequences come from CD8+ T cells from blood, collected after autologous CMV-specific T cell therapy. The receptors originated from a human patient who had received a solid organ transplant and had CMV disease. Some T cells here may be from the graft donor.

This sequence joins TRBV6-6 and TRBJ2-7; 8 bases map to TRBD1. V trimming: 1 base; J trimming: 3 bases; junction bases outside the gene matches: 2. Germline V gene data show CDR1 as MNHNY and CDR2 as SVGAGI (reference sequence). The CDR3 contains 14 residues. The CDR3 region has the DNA TGTGCCAGCAGTTACTGGACAGGGAACTACGAGCAGTACTTC. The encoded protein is CASSYWTGNYEQYF.

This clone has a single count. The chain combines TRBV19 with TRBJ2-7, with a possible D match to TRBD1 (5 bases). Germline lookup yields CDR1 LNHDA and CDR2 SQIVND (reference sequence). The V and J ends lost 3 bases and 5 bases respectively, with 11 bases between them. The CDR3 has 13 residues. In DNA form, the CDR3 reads TGTGCCAGTAGTATGGGTAGGGGTAACGAGCAGTACTTC. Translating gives CASSMGRGNEQYF. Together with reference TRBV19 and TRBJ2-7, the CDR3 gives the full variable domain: DGGITQSPKYLFRKEGQNVTLSCEQNLNHDAMYWYRQDPGQGLRLIYYSQIVNDFQKGDIAEGYSVSREKKESFPLTVTSAQKNPTAFYLCASSMGRGNEQYFGPGTRLTVT.

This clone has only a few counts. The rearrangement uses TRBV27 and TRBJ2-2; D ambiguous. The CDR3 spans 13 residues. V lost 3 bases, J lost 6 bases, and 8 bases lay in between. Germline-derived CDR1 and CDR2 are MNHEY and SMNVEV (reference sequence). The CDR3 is CASSFTRAGELFF. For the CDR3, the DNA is TGTGCCAGCAGTTTTACACGCGCCGGGGAGCTGTTTTTT.